This entry lists 8 T cell receptor beta chains sequenced from one sample in a study of T cell changes during pregnancy in multiple sclerosis. Here immunoSEQ multiplex PCR was the method, and the copy in TCRdb shows in-frame clones only, minus some. The table records over 35,000 clones, about 95% of them present only once. The sequences come from CD4+ T cells from peripheral blood mononuclear cells, collected in the second trimester of pregnancy. The receptor set was obtained from a female donor with multiple sclerosis, enrolled in a pregnancy study.

V usage is TRBV10-3 and J usage is TRBJ2-1; D is undetermined. CDR1 and CDR2 from the germline V gene are ENHRY and SYGVKD. The V end lost 4 bases, the J end lost 4 bases, and 17 bases lay between the germline ends. This CDR3 spans 16 amino acids. The DNA for the CDR3 is TGTGCCATCAGTGCGCCTCTCAGTACACGATACAATGAGCAGTTCTTC. It yields the protein CAISAPLSTRYNEQFF.

The J gene is TRBJ1-1, the V gene TRBV7-3, with unresolved D. Germline lookup yields CDR1 SGHTA and CDR2 FQGTGA. The CDR3 is 13 residues long. V was trimmed by 6 bases and J by 3 bases, leaving 11 bases between them. CDR3 sequence reads: CASRTAPDTEAFF. The CDR3 DNA follows: TGTGCCAGCAGAACAGCTCCGGACACTGAAGCTTTCTTT.

The gene calls are TRBV28 and TRBJ2-1; 9 bases map to TRBD1. Per the germline V gene, CDR1 is MDHEN and CDR2 is SYDVKM. The CDR3 runs 16 residues. The junction had 13 bases not matched to a gene; V was cut back by 5 bases and J by 8 bases. As DNA, the CDR3 is TGTGCCAGCAGTCCTAACAGGGGGCGCATCGTCGATGAGCAGTTCTTC. Translation gives CASSPNRGRIVDEQFF.

The J gene is TRBJ1-1, the V gene TRBV11-1; D possibly corresponds to TRBD1 (5 bases). Trimming stripped 5 bases from V and 7 bases from J, with 14 bases between. This CDR3 contains 13 residues. The germline V gene has CDR1 SGHAT and CDR2 FQDESV (reference sequence). The CDR3 region is CASSPRGGVEAFF. As DNA, the CDR3 is TGTGCCAGCAGCCCCCGGGGAGGGGTTGAAGCTTTCTTT.

The chain joins TRBV5-4 to TRBJ1-1, with D perhaps TRBD1 (5 bases). Trimming stripped 5 bases from V and 0 bases from J, with 17 bases between. The germline V gene encodes CDR1 SGHNT and CDR2 YYREEE (reference sequence). The length of the CDR3 is 16 residues. The CDR3 spells CASSPGGTGLNTEAFF. DNA for the CDR3: TGTGCCAGCAGTCCGGGGGGAACGGGACTGAACACTGAAGCTTTCTTT.

This CDR3 reads CASSVRDSRSSMAGQFF. The CDR3 nucleotides read TGTGCCAGCAGCGTTCGGGACTCCCGATCCTCCATGGCGGGGCAGTTCTTC. The chain couples TRBV11-2 to TRBJ2-1; perhaps TRBD2 as D (6 bases). Per the germline V gene, CDR1 is SGHAT and CDR2 is FQNNGV. V lost 5 bases and J 12 bases, leaving 29 bases between the germline ends. The CDR3 is 17 residues long.

The chain has TRBV5-4 and TRBJ1-1; possibly TRBD1 for D (5 bases). Looked up from germline, CDR1 is SGHNT and CDR2 is YYREEE (reference sequence). The CDR3 loop spans 16 amino acids. V lost 4 bases and J 3 bases, leaving 19 bases between the germline ends. This CDR3 is CASSRGGMVEDTEAFF. In DNA, the CDR3 is TGTGCCAGCAGCCGGGGGGGGATGGTAGAGGACACTGAAGCTTTCTTT.

This clone was counted once. The V call is TRBV2, the J call TRBJ2-1; TRBD1 agrees at 9 bases. Germline V gives CDR1 SNHLY, CDR2 FYNNEI. This CDR3 is 14 amino acids long. V trimming: 0 bases; J trimming: 14 bases; junction bases outside the gene matches: 8. The DNA of the CDR3 is TGTGCCAGCAGTGAAGCTATTGCGGGACAGGGAGAGTTCTTC. Translation: CASSEAIAGQGEFF.